The table lists the clone carrying this T cell receptor beta chain with many counts. TCRdb fed the 5' RACE reads into MiXCR, producing one record per CDR3 protein. The sample consists of 69,000 or so distinct CDR3 sequences, 3.5% to 6% of them appearing once. The sample originates from a study of early T cells in non-severe SARS-CoV-2 infection. The source of this sequence is an adult who was a healthcare worker with PCR-confirmed SARS-CoV-2 infection or an uninfected control (not recorded which). The donor label of this sample is uncertain. Material: whole blood, obtained at baseline.

In nucleotides, the CDR3 is TGTGCCAGCAGACGCTCCGGGGAGGTGGAGACCCAGTACTTC. Translating it yields CASRRSGEVETQYF. V gene TRBV6-2 or TRBV6-3 combines with J gene TRBJ2-5; tentative D call: TRBD2 (6 bases). Germline V CDR1 and CDR2: MNHEY, SVGEGT. The CDR3 has 14 amino acids. Deletions cut 6 bases from V and 5 bases from J, with 16 bases between.